This T cell receptor beta chain is drawn from a study of shared clonotypes between healthy human individuals. Study details: Donors were a couple of women and a few men aged 18 to 49. Study-wide findings and caveats: When compared with the clonotypes that were shared by all four sorted-subset donors, the non-shared clonotypes turned out to have lower generation probabilities.

TCRdb's copy holds only in-frame clones and misses some; the assay was immunoSEQ multiplex PCR. The table includes roughly 1 million clones, 70% to 80% detected once. Trimming removed 0 bases at V and 11 bases at J, with 24 bases between. Germline V gene lookup returns CDR1 SGHDT and CDR2 YYEEEE. The CDR3 extends over 17 amino acids. This clone occurred a few times. Its antigen is unidentified. This sequence originates from a man aged 18 to 29 in good health. The specimen sequenced was memory CD4+ T cells sorted from blood. Subset noted: CD45RA-negative fraction. This sequence joins TRBV5-6 and TRBJ1-5; D possibly corresponds to TRBD1 (5 bases). The DNA for the CDR3 is TGTGCCAGCAGCTTGGGATCTTCAGCCGGGACTCAGAATACCCAGCATTTT. Its protein is CASSLGSSAGTQNTQHF. The whole variable domain, filled in from reference TRBV5-6 and TRBJ1-5, reads DAGVTQSPTHLIKTRGQQVTLRCSPKSGHDTVSWYQQALGQGPQFIFQYYEEEERQRGNFPDRFSGHQFPNYSSELNVNALLLGDSALYLCASSLGSSAGTQNTQHFGDGTRLSIL.